These 32 T cell receptor beta chains originate from one sample sequenced in a study of T-cell memory formation after mild COVID-19. TCRdb ran MiXCR on the 5' RACE reads and lists one entry per CDR3 protein. The data contain about 410,000 distinct CDR3 sequences, under 25% of them seen just once; the ten biggest clones take up about an eighth. Source material: PBMCs or a T cell subset sorted from them (not recorded which). These receptors were taken from an adult woman who had mild COVID-19 (a few samples of this study predate the infection). Cell type and time point are not known.

This clonotype was seen ten or more times. The chain is built from TRBV7-6 and TRBJ2-5; the D gene could be TRBD1 or TRBD2 (5 bases each). The ends were cut back, 1 base at V and 2 bases at J, with 20 bases in the middle. The germline V gene encodes CDR1 SGHVS and CDR2 FNYEAQ. This CDR3 contains 18 residues. The CDR3 protein is CASSLVFAAPGTQETQYF. The DNA of the CDR3 is TGTGCCAGCAGCTTAGTTTTTGCGGCACCCGGGACGCAAGAGACCCAGTACTTC.

This chain links TRBV7-7 with TRBJ2-5; 10 nucleotides align to TRBD1. The germline V gene encodes CDR1 SSHAT and CDR2 FNYEAQ (reference sequence). The length of the CDR3 is 15 residues. V was clipped by 5 bases and J by 3 bases; unmatched bases: 6. DNA of the CDR3: TGTGCCAGCAGCCCGGGGACAGGGGATGAAGAGACCCAGTACTTC. Translated, it gives CASSPGTGDEETQYF.

The V gene is TRBV4-2, the J gene TRBJ2-1, with TRBD2 as a possible D gene (5 bases). The V end lost 0 bases, the J end lost 6 bases, and 15 bases lay between the germline ends. The germline V gene encodes CDR1 LGHNA and CDR2 YNFKEQ. The CDR3 contains 16 residues. The CDR3 reads CASSQEAVGSFNEQFF. DNA of the CDR3: TGTGCCAGCAGCCAAGAAGCGGTGGGGTCGTTCAATGAGCAGTTCTTC.

This chain links TRBV11-2 with TRBJ2-1; 10 bases match TRBD2. Germline CDR1 is SGHAT and CDR2 is FQNNGV. After removal of 3 bases from V and 0 bases from J, the junction contained 2 bases not matched to a gene. The CDR3 length is 16 residues. The CDR3 protein is CASSFIAGGSYNEQFF. The DNA for the CDR3 is TGTGCCAGCAGCTTCATAGCGGGAGGCTCCTACAATGAGCAGTTCTTC.

This clonotype came up many times. The chain is built from TRBV5-1 and TRBJ2-1; D remains ambiguous. The CDR3 runs to 12 residues. The V and J ends lost 0 bases and 15 bases respectively, with 13 bases between them. CDR1 is SGHRS, CDR2 YFSETQ, per germline. Here the CDR3 reads CASSLADQTRFF. CDR3 nucleotides: TGCGCCAGCAGCTTGGCCGACCAAACTCGGTTCTTC.

This clonotype was counted only a few times. The rearrangement joins TRBV5-6 to TRBJ2-5; D might be TRBD1 or TRBD2, each matching 5 bases. The germline gives CDR1 SGHDT, CDR2 YYEEEE. The CDR3 runs to 15 residues. Trimming took 4 bases from V and 1 from J, leaving 14 bases between them. This CDR3 reads CASSPHGALQETQYF. DNA for the CDR3: TGTGCCAGCAGCCCCCACGGGGCCCTCCAAGAGACCCAGTACTTC.

This clonotype was detected a few times. The chain joins TRBV18 to TRBJ2-1; D perhaps matches TRBD1 (5 bases). Trimming cost V 4 bases and J 8 bases, with 12 bases left between them. The CDR3 totals 13 residues. The germline gives CDR1 KGHSH, CDR2 LQKENI. CDR3 bases: TGTGCCAGCTCACAAAGGGGTCGATATGAGCAGTTCTTC. Its translation is CASSQRGRYEQFF.

The genes are TRBV5-1 and TRBJ2-3, with 9 bases aligning to TRBD1. Germline V gene data show CDR1 as SGHRS and CDR2 as YFSETQ. The CDR3 totals 16 residues. V was clipped by 3 bases and J by 1 base; unmatched bases: 6. CDR3 nucleotides: TGCGCCAGCAGCTCCCCCCGGGACAGGGGCACAGATACGCAGTATTTT. Protein: CASSSPRDRGTDTQYF.

This clonotype was detected a few times. This chain joins TRBV9 and TRBJ1-5, with D possibly matching TRBD1 (6 bases). This CDR3 region has 14 residues. V was trimmed by 3 bases and J by 0 bases, leaving 7 bases between them. The germline gives CDR1 SGDLS, CDR2 YYNGEE. The CDR3 sequence: CASSADSSNQPQHF. The CDR3 nucleotides are TGTGCCAGCAGCGCGGACAGTAGCAATCAGCCCCAGCATTTT.

The chain links TRBV7-2 to TRBJ2-1; TRBD1 matches 9 bases. The length of the CDR3 is 17 residues. CDR1 and CDR2 from the germline V gene are SGHTA and FQGNSA. V lost 2 bases, J lost 2 bases, and 7 bases stayed unmatched. DNA of the CDR3: TGTGCCAGCAGCTTATTTCAAGGACAGGGGCCCTACAATGAGCAGTTCTTC. Its protein is CASSLFQGQGPYNEQFF.

The gene calls are TRBV5-1 and TRBJ1-1, with 9 bases aligning to TRBD1. The germline gives CDR1 SGHRS, CDR2 YFSETQ. The CDR3 extends over 16 amino acids. Trimming removed 1 base from V and 2 bases from J; junction bases left unmatched: 6. CDR3 DNA sequence: TGCGCCAGCAGCTTGAGACAGGGGGTCCGAAACACTGAAGCTTTCTTT. Translated: CASSLRQGVRNTEAFF.

The chain couples TRBV6-1 to TRBJ2-5; D could derive from TRBD1 or TRBD2 (5 bases each). The ends were cut back, 5 bases at V and 1 base at J, with 14 bases in the middle. Germline CDR1 is MNHNS and CDR2 is SASEGT. This CDR3 region has 15 residues. The CDR3 reads CASSHLPGTQETQYF. CDR3 DNA sequence: TGTGCCAGCAGTCACCTCCCTGGGACCCAAGAGACCCAGTACTTC.

This clonotype was detected a few times. The chain joins TRBV6-2 or TRBV6-3 to TRBJ2-7, with D perhaps matching TRBD2 (6 bases). The V end lost 0 bases, the J end lost 7 bases, and 22 bases lay between the germline ends. The CDR3 has 17 residues. The germline gives CDR1 MNHEY, CDR2 SVGEGT. The CDR3 region has the DNA TGTGCCAGCAGTTACTCGGCCGGCGGGGCGGACACTTTGGAGCAGTACTTC. Encoded protein: CASSYSAGGADTLEQYF.

The genes are TRBV29-1 and TRBJ2-3; 10 bases are shared with TRBD2. This CDR3 is built from 15 residues. Losses at the gene ends were 2 bases for V and 0 bases for J; bases not matched to a gene: 2. Looked up from germline, CDR1 is SQVTM and CDR2 is ANQGSEA. The CDR3 bases are TGCAGCGTTGAATTACTAGCGGGAAGCACAGATACGCAGTATTTT. It yields the protein CSVELLAGSTDTQYF.

The gene calls are TRBV7-9 and TRBJ2-1; 14 bases map to TRBD2. V was clipped by 6 bases and J by 7 bases; unmatched bases: 8. The CDR3 is made up of 16 amino acids. CDR1 is SEHNR, CDR2 FQNEAQ, per germline (reference sequence). CDR3 sequence: CASRQTSGRAENEQFF. CDR3 in DNA: TGTGCCAGCAGGCAGACTAGCGGGAGGGCAGAAAATGAGCAGTTCTTC.

This clonotype was picked up a small number of times. This chain joins TRBV28 and TRBJ2-3; TRBD2 matches 10 bases. V trimming: 6 bases; J trimming: 6 bases; junction bases outside the gene matches: 9. The CDR3 is made up of 15 amino acids. Looked up from germline, CDR1 is MDHEN and CDR2 is SYDVKM. The CDR3 is CASSPRGSGRDTQYF. In nucleotides, the CDR3 is TGTGCCAGCAGCCCCCGCGGTAGCGGGAGGGATACGCAGTATTTT.

This clonotype was observed a handful of times. V usage is TRBV4-3 and J usage is TRBJ2-7; D unclear. Per germline, CDR1 LGHNA and CDR2 YSLEER. The CDR3 covers 14 residues. Trimming took off 2 bases at V and 3 bases at J, with 11 bases between the two ends. CDR3 in amino acids: CASSQRVTIYEQYF. CDR3 coding DNA: TGCGCCAGCAGCCAACGGGTTACAATCTACGAGCAGTACTTC.

This clonotype was found a few times. The chain uses TRBV7-8 and TRBJ2-1; 12 bases map to TRBD2. Germline lookup yields CDR1 SGHVS and CDR2 FQNEAQ. This CDR3 is 16 amino acids long. V lost 6 bases and J lost 9; bases outside the gene matches: 12. The DNA of the CDR3 is TGTGCCAGCAGACCCCGACTAGCGGGGGAGGTCAGTGAGCAGTTCTTC. Amino acid sequence: CASRPRLAGEVSEQFF. The whole variable domain, remainder taken from reference TRBV7-8 and TRBJ2-1, is GAGVSQSPRYKVAKRGQDVALRCDPISGHVSLFWYQQALGQGPEFLTYFQNEAQLDKSGLPSDRFFAERPEGSVSTLKIQRTQQEDSAVYLCASRPRLAGEVSEQFFGPGTRLTVL.

This clonotype was counted a few times. This chain uses TRBV7-3 with TRBJ2-1; D not certain. The CDR3 contains 12 residues. Deletions cut 4 bases from V and 12 bases from J, with 13 bases between. Germline V gene lookup returns CDR1 SGHTA and CDR2 FQGTGA. This CDR3 is CASSSYNGWQFF. The CDR3 bases are TGTGCCAGCAGCTCGTACAATGGTTGGCAGTTCTTC.

This chain uses TRBV6-5 with TRBJ2-1, with TRBD2 matching 11 bases. In germline, CDR1 is MNHEY, CDR2 SVGAGI. CDR3 size: 16 residues. The trim removed 6 bases at V and 1 base at J, leaving 5 bases unmatched. CDR3 loop: CASSKTSGTSYNEQFF. In DNA form, the CDR3 reads TGTGCCAGCAGCAAGACTAGCGGGACTTCCTACAATGAGCAGTTCTTC.

This clonotype showed up just a few times. CDR3 DNA sequence: TGTGCCAGCAGCCAAGATGAACAGCGGGAGGGCACAGATACGCAGTATTTT. It is translated as CASSQDEQREGTDTQYF. The chain has TRBV4-2 and TRBJ2-3, with TRBD2 matching 9 bases. V gave up 0 bases and J gave up 1 base; unmatched junction bases: 5. The CDR3 consists of 17 residues. CDR1 is LGHNA, CDR2 YNFKEQ, per germline.

This clonotype occurred a few times. The genes are TRBV7-2 and TRBJ2-1, with 13 bases identical to TRBD2. Unmatched junction bases numbered 8, after V lost 5 bases and J lost 4 bases. The germline CDR1 and CDR2 sequences are SGHTA and FQGNSA. The CDR3 runs 17 residues. For the CDR3, the DNA is TGTGCCAGCAGCCCTCTCCGACTAGCGGGGGGATACAATGAGCAGTTCTTC. The encoded protein is CASSPLRLAGGYNEQFF.

V is TRBV5-5 and J is TRBJ1-1; D ambiguous. Trimming pared 5 bases from V and 6 bases from J, leaving 17 bases between. This CDR3 comprises 14 residues. In germline, CDR1 is SGHKS, CDR2 YYEKEE (reference sequence). CDR3 bases: TGTGCCAGCAGTCCCGGAGAGGGTGGTCCTGAAGCTTTCTTT. Translated: CASSPGEGGPEAFF.

This chain uses TRBV30 with TRBJ2-4, with TRBD2 matching 7 bases. Germline V lookup: CDR1 GTSNPN, CDR2 SVGIG (reference sequence). J was trimmed by 3 bases and V by 0 bases; bases with no gene match: 11. The CDR3 loop spans 17 amino acids. DNA of the CDR3: TGTGCCTGGAGTGTACTTTGGGCTAGCGGTGGCAAAAACATTCAGTACTTC. It encodes CAWSVLWASGGKNIQYF.

This chain uses TRBV11-2 with TRBJ2-7, with 7 bases matching TRBD2. CDR3 length: 13 residues. V shed 6 bases and J 4 bases; nucleotides not matched to a gene: 6. In germline, CDR1 is SGHAT, CDR2 FQNNGV. The CDR3 DNA is TGTGCCAGCAGTCTTTGGGGGGGGTACGAGCAGTACTTC. Protein sequence: CASSLWGGYEQYF.

The table lists this clonotype with a few counts. As DNA, the CDR3 is TGTGCCAGCAGTACCCACAGGGGGCCCTACGAGCAGTACTTC. The encoded protein is CASSTHRGPYEQYF. The chain combines TRBV6-2 or TRBV6-3 with TRBJ2-7, with 9 bases fitting TRBD1. The V gene's germline CDR1 is MNHEY and CDR2 SVGEGT. V trimming: 5 bases; J trimming: 2 bases; junction bases outside the gene matches: 4. The CDR3 sequence is 14 residues long.

This clonotype was picked up many times. This chain connects TRBV29-1 to TRBJ1-2; D not certain. Germline V lookup: CDR1 SQVTM, CDR2 ANQGSEA. The V end lost 4 bases, the J end lost 3 bases, and 12 bases lay between the germline ends. The CDR3 is 13 amino acids. Here the CDR3 reads CSVVLPTHYGYTF. The CDR3 DNA reads TGCAGCGTTGTTCTGCCCACCCACTATGGCTACACCTTC.

This clonotype turned up a few times. As DNA, the CDR3 is TGCAGCGTTGTCGGACAGAGCTCCTACAATGAGCAGTTCTTC. Protein sequence: CSVVGQSSYNEQFF. The chain uses TRBV29-1 and TRBJ2-1, with D perhaps TRBD1 (6 bases). The CDR3 contains 14 residues. CDR1 SQVTM and CDR2 ANQGSEA come from the germline V gene. V dropped 4 bases and J dropped 0 bases, with 10 bases sitting between them.

V and J are TRBV30 and TRBJ1-5, with D possibly matching TRBD1 (6 bases). Germline V gene data show CDR1 as GTSNPN and CDR2 as SVGIG (reference sequence). Trimming removed 0 bases at V and 7 bases at J, with 10 bases between. The length of the CDR3 is 13 residues. The CDR3 DNA reads TGTGCCTGGAGTGTAGACGGGGGCCAGCCCCAGCATTTT. The encoded protein is CAWSVDGGQPQHF.

This clonotype was detected a few times. The rearrangement links TRBV29-1 to TRBJ1-1; possible D gene TRBD1, 5 bases. V gave up 3 bases and J gave up 7 bases, with 9 bases separating them. Germline CDR1 reads SQVTM; CDR2 reads ANQGSEA. The CDR3 has 11 amino acids. CDR3 residues: CSVDAGREAFF. DNA of the CDR3: TGCAGCGTTGACGCGGGACGTGAAGCTTTCTTT.

This clonotype showed up just a few times. J is TRBJ2-7 and V is TRBV18; 10 nucleotides line up with TRBD1. This CDR3 region has 14 residues. The V segment lost 6 bases and the J segment 3 bases; nucleotides outside the gene matches: 5. Germline V gives CDR1 KGHSH, CDR2 LQKENI. DNA for the CDR3: TGTGCCAGCTCCCTGGACAGGGGGTTCTACGAGCAGTACTTC. Its protein product is CASSLDRGFYEQYF.

The chain carries TRBV5-5 and TRBJ2-1, with D perhaps TRBD2 (5 bases). V lost 4 bases to trimming and J lost 0 bases, with 11 bases between them. CDR3 length: 15 residues. Per germline, CDR1 SGHKS and CDR2 YYEKEE (reference sequence). In DNA form, the CDR3 reads TGTGCCAGCAGCGTGGACTCGAGCTCCTACAATGAGCAGTTCTTC. Protein: CASSVDSSSYNEQFF.